One and the same sample provided the 10 T cell receptor beta chains below, sequenced in a study of cytomegalovirus exposure and HLA in healthy donors. The data were produced by immunoSEQ multiplex PCR, yet TCRdb's version contains in-frame clones alone and is incomplete. Seen here are under 100,000 clones, 85% to 95% observed once, and the top ten hold 0.69%. Input material: PBMCs. These receptors all stem from a woman under 30 in good health and CMV-seronegative.

V and J are TRBV6-7 and TRBJ1-4, with D perhaps TRBD1 (6 bases). TRBV6-7 is reported as an ORF; its role is uncertain. This CDR3 spans 16 amino acids. Trimming left V 8 bases short and J 0 bases short, with 16 bases between. The CDR3 nucleotides read TGTGCCAGCCCTTACGGGACATTTGCAACTAATGAAAAACTGTTTTTT. It yields the protein CASPYGTFATNEKLFF.

The chain uses TRBV15 and TRBJ1-5, with 9 bases lining up with TRBD1. Losses at the gene ends were 4 bases for V and 3 bases for J; bases not matched to a gene: 4. There are 15 residues in the CDR3. Germline loops: CDR1 LNHNV, CDR2 YYDKDF (reference sequence). The CDR3: CATSTRDRVNQPQHF. The DNA for the CDR3 is TGTGCCACCAGCACCCGGGACAGGGTCAATCAGCCCCAGCATTTT.

The V call is TRBV5-4, the J call TRBJ2-2; D gene unclear. Germline CDR1 SGHNT, CDR2 YYREEE (reference sequence). This CDR3 is 15 amino acids long. V gave up 1 base and J gave up 1 base, with 8 bases separating them. The CDR3 sequence: CASSLSTLNTGELFF. CDR3 in DNA: TGTGCCAGCAGCTTGAGCACCCTGAACACCGGGGAGCTGTTTTTT.

The gene calls are TRBV7-2 and TRBJ2-3, with 9 bases identical to TRBD2. V dropped 5 bases and J dropped 6; count of bases not matched to a gene: 6. CDR1 is SGHTA and CDR2 is FQGNSA in the germline V gene. The CDR3 consists of 14 residues. The CDR3 DNA reads TGTGCCAGCAGCAAGCTAGCGGGGAGGGATACGCAGTATTTT. Translating it yields CASSKLAGRDTQYF.

The V gene is TRBV18, the J gene TRBJ2-4, with D perhaps matching TRBD2 (5 bases). Germline V gene lookup returns CDR1 KGHSH and CDR2 LQKENI. The CDR3 length is 12 residues. V lost 5 bases and J 8 bases, leaving 10 bases between the germline ends. CDR3 loop: CASSLQRDIQYF. The CDR3 region has the DNA TGTGCCAGCTCATTACAGAGGGACATTCAGTACTTC.

This chain links TRBV27 with TRBJ2-3, with 7 bases aligning to TRBD2. This CDR3 spans 15 amino acids. V lost 3 bases and J lost 0; bases outside the gene matches: 3. CDR1 is MNHEY, CDR2 SMNVEV, per germline (reference sequence). The CDR3 loop reads CASSFLADSTDTQYF. CDR3 coding DNA: TGTGCCAGCAGTTTCCTAGCGGATAGCACAGATACGCAGTATTTT.

This clone was detected a few times. V usage is TRBV5-3 and J usage is TRBJ2-7; possibly TRBD1 for D (5 bases). TRBV5-3 counts as an open reading frame of uncertain function. The V end lost 4 bases, the J end lost 4 bases, and 9 bases lay between the germline ends. The CDR3 loop spans 12 amino acids. The CDR3 here is CARSPRQYEQYF. In nucleotides, the CDR3 is TGTGCCAGAAGCCCAAGACAGTACGAGCAGTACTTC.

The chain joins TRBV19 to TRBJ2-3; the match to TRBD2 covers 8 bases. V dropped 5 bases and J dropped 3; count of bases not matched to a gene: 19. Germline CDR1 LNHDA, CDR2 SQIVND (reference sequence). This CDR3 spans 19 amino acids. The CDR3 nucleotides read TGTGCCAGTAGTTCAACAGGGCCCGGGCTAGCGGGTTCGACAGATACGCAGTATTTT. It translates to CASSSTGPGLAGSTDTQYF.

The chain combines TRBV27 with TRBJ2-6, with TRBD1 matching over 7 bases. The CDR3 length is 15 residues. V shed 5 bases and J 6 bases; nucleotides not matched to a gene: 7. Germline CDR1 and CDR2: MNHEY and SMNVEV (reference sequence). CDR3 loop: CASSPFEGAANVLTF. CDR3 sequence (DNA): TGTGCCAGCAGTCCGTTCGAGGGGGCGGCCAACGTCCTGACTTTC.

The chain is built from TRBV6-1 and TRBJ1-6; no clear D. This CDR3 is built from 15 residues. CDR1 MNHNS and CDR2 SASEGT come from the germline V gene. Trimming pared 7 bases from V and 10 bases from J, leaving 20 bases between. In DNA form, the CDR3 reads TGTGCCAGCATCCTAGGGCGGGAATTGGGGTCACCCCTCCACTTT. Translating it yields CASILGRELGSPLHF.